This T cell receptor (beta chain) was obtained from a study of blood T cell repertoires in COVID-19. In the study overall: Samples representing acute and convalescent COVID-19 were sourced from the United States, Italy and Spain.

In the original processing: Counts of nucleated cells, estimated from reference gene primer amplification, were obtained. The method was immunoSEQ multiplex PCR; TCRdb's version includes in-frame clones alone and lacks a portion of them. From that table come the V and J calls and clone size; the DNA was used to work out D and trimming. The profile shows fewer than 130,000 clones, 75% to 80% of them singletons. Germline V gene lookup returns CDR1 ENHRY and CDR2 SYGVKD. The CDR3 consists of 13 residues. V was clipped by 5 bases and J by 8 bases; unmatched bases: 0. Sequencing was carried out using peripheral blood. This receptor was identified in a woman of 80 years or more with active or convalescent COVID-19. The chain joins TRBV10-3 to TRBJ2-1; 13 bases are a match to TRBD2. The CDR3 sequence is CAISTSGRDEQFF. The CDR3 DNA is TGTGCCATCAGTACTAGCGGGAGGGATGAGCAGTTCTTC.